The subject of this entry is one TCR beta chain. The data originate from a study of T cells in Graves' hyperthyroidism and ophthalmopathy. The source material, RNA transcripts, was used to amplify TCR beta CDR3 regions. RT-PCR in the first round (using the HTBI primer set) targeted the TCR CDR3. From the multiplex PCR reads, TCRdb called clonotypes with MiXCR, one entry per CDR3 protein. The profile shows hundreds of thousands of distinct CDR3 sequences, just under 20% of them singletons. Trimming left V 6 bases short and J 3 bases short, with 11 bases between. This CDR3 comprises 13 residues. Germline V gene lookup returns CDR1 SGHAT and CDR2 FQNNGV.

The source material was blood. V and J are TRBV11-2 and TRBJ2-5, with D hard to call. This receptor was obtained from a middle-aged man with Graves' ophthalmopathy. CDR3 nucleotides: TGTGCCAGCAGTTTGGCCTTGAAAGAGACCCAGTACTTC. Its translation is CASSLALKETQYF.